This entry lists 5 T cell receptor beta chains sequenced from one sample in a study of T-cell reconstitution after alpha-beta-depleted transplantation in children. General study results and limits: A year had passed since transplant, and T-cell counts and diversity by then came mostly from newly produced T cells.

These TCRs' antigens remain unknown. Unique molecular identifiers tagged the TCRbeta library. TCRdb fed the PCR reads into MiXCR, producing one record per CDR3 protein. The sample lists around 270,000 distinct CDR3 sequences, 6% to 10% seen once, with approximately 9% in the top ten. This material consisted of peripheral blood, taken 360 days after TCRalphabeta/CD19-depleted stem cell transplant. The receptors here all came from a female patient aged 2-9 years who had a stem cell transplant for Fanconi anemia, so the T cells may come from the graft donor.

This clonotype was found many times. Here the CDR3 reads CASSFSAGETQYF. The CDR3 DNA sequence: TGTGCCAGCAGTTTTTCAGCGGGGGAGACCCAGTACTTC. V and J are TRBV12-3 or TRBV12-4 and TRBJ2-5; 7 positions agree with TRBD2. The V segment lost 3 bases and the J segment 5 bases; nucleotides outside the gene matches: 3. This CDR3 has 13 residues.

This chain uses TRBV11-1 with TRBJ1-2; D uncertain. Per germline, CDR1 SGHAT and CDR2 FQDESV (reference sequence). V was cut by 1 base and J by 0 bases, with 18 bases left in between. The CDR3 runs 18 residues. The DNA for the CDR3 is TGTGCCAGCAGCTTAGAAGACGGAACTTGGTTAGCTAACTATGGCTACACCTTC. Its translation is CASSLEDGTWLANYGYTF.

The CDR3 DNA reads TGCAGTCCTTATTCCTCCGGGACAGGGGGCAATCAGCCCCAGCATTTT. Amino acids: CSPYSSGTGGNQPQHF. The chain combines TRBV20-1 with TRBJ1-5; 10 nucleotides line up with TRBD1. V was clipped by 8 bases and J by 2 bases; unmatched bases: 12. CDR3 length: 16 residues. Germline-derived CDR1 and CDR2 are DFQATT and SNEGSKA (reference sequence).

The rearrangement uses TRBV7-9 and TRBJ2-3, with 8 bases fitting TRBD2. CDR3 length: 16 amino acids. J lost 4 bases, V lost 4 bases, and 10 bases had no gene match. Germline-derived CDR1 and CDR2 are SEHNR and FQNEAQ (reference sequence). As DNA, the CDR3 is TGTGCCAGCAGCTCAGACCCGGGACTAGGGCCAGATACGCAGTATTTT. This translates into CASSSDPGLGPDTQYF.

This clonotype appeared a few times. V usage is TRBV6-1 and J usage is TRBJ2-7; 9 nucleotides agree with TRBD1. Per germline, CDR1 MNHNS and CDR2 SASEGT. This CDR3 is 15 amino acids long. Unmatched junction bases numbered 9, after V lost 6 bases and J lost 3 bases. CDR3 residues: CASRRDRDWIYEQYF. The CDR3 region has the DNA TGTGCCAGCAGGAGGGACAGGGACTGGATCTACGAGCAGTACTTC.